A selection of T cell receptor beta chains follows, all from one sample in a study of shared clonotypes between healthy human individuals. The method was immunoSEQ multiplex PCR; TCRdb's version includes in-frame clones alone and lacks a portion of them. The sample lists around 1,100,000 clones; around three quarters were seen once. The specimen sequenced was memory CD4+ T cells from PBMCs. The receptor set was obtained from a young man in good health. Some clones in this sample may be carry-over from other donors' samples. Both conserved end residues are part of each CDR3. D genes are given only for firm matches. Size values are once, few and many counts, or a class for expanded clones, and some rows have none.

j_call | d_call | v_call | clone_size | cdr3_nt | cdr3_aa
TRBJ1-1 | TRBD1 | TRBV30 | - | TGTGCCTGGAGCCCCACCTTGAACAGGGGGCGGACTGAAGCTTTCTTT | CAWSPTLNRGRTEAFF
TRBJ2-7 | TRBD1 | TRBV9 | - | TGTGCCAGCAGCATGCGACAGGGCGCTAGCGAGCAGTACTTC | CASSMRQGASEQYF
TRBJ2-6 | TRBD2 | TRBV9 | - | TGTGCCAGCAGCGGACTAGCGGGAGAATCTGGGGCCAACGTCCTGACTTTC | CASSGLAGESGANVLTF
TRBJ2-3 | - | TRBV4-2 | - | TGTGCCAGCAGCCAAGATGGAGGTTTGGGCACAGATACGCAGTATTTT | CASSQDGGLGTDTQYF
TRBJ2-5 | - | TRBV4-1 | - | TGCGCCAGCAGCCACGTCAGACAAGAGACCCAGTACTTC | CASSHVRQETQYF
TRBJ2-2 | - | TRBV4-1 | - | TGCGCCAGCAGCCAAGAGGGTCGGCCCACCCCCACCGGGGAGCTGTTTTTT | CASSQEGRPTPTGELFF
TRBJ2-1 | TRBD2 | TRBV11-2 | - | TGTGCCAGCAGCTTGTTTAAGGGACTAGTTTACAATGAGCAGTTCTTC | CASSLFKGLVYNEQFF
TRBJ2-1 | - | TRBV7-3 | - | TGTGCCAGCAGCCCCCTCCGGGGCATTAACAATGAGCAGTTCTTC | CASSPLRGINNEQFF
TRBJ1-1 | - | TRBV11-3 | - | TGTGCCAGCAGCTTACTATCGGGCACTGAAGCTTTCTTT | CASSLLSGTEAFF
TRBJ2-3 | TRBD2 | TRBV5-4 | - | TGTGCCAGCAGCTCTCTAGCGGGAGAGAAGGGTACGCAGTATTTT | CASSSLAGEKGTQYF
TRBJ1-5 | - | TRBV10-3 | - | TGTGCCATCAGAGACGGTAGCAATCAGCCCCAGCATTTT | CAIRDGSNQPQHF
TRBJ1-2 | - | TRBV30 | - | TGTGCCTGGGAGGGGGGCCGCTCTAACTATGGCTACACCTTC | CAWEGGRSNYGYTF
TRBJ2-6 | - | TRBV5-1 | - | TGCGCCAGCAGCACACTTGAGGCTGGGGCCAACGTCCTGACTTTC | CASSTLEAGANVLTF
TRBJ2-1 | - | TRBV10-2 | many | TGCGCCAGCACTAAGTACAATGAGCAGTTCTTC | CASTKYNEQFF
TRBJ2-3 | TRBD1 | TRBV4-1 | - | TGCGCCAGCAGGCCACAGGGGTTTGGCACAGATACGCAGTATTTT | CASRPQGFGTDTQYF
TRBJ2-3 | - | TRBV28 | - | TGTGCCAGCAGTCCCGGCGGGGCCCCCAGGGATACGCAGTATTTT | CASSPGGAPRDTQYF
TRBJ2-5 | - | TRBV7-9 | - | TGTGCCAGCAGCTTAGCGGGTGACTGGAGGGGAGAGACCCAGTACTTC | CASSLAGDWRGETQYF
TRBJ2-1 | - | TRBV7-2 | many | TGTGCCAGCAGCTACAGGACGGGCAATGAGCAGTTCTTC | CASSYRTGNEQFF
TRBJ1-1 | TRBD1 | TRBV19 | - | TGTGCCAGTAGTCAGAGGACAGGGGGGCCGGCTGAAGCTTTCTTT | CASSQRTGGPAEAFF
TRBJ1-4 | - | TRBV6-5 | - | TGTGCCAGCAGTTACAGCGATGCAACTAATGAAAAACTGTTTTTT | CASSYSDATNEKLFF
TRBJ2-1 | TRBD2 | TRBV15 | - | TGTGCCACCAGTGGCGGACTAGCGGGTCACAATGAGCAGTTCTTC | CATSGGLAGHNEQFF
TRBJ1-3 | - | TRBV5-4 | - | TGTGCCAGCAGCTTGGCCGGAGGGACCGGAAACACCATATATTTT | CASSLAGGTGNTIYF
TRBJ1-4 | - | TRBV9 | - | TGTGCCAGCAGCGTAGCTCCCCTGGACGAAAAACTGTTTTTT | CASSVAPLDEKLFF
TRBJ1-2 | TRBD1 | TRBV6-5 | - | TGTGCCAGCAGACAGGGGGCTCATGGCTACACCTTC | CASRQGAHGYTF
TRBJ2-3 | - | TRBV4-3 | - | TGCGCCAGCAGCCAAGCCGGGCGTGAGTATTTT | CASSQAGREYF
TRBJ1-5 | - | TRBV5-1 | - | TGCGCCAGCAGCTTGTTTCCCGGGGGTGAGCAGCCCCAGCATTTT | CASSLFPGGEQPQHF
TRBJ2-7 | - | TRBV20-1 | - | TGCAGTGCTAGAACACAGTACGAGCAGTACTTC | CSARTQYEQYF
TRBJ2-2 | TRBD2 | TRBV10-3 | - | TGTGCCATCAGTGAGACTAGCGGGGCGGGCGGGGAGCTGTTTTTT | CAISETSGAGGELFF
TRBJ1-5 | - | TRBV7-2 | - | TGTGCCAGCAGCACCCACATAGGTCAGCCCCAGCATTTT | CASSTHIGQPQHF
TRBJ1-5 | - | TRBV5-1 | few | TGCGCCAGCAGCTTGGATTCAGCCAGTCAGCCCCAGCATTTT | CASSLDSASQPQHF
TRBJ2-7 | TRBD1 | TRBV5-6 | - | TGTGCCAGCAGCTTGGGACAGGGGTACGGGCAGTACTTC | CASSLGQGYGQYF
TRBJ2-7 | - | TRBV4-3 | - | TGCGCCAGCAGCCAAAAAATACACAGCCCCTACGAGCAGTACTTC | CASSQKIHSPYEQYF
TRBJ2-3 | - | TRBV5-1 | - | TGCGCCAGCAGCTTCGGGAACACAGATACGCAGTATTTT | CASSFGNTDTQYF
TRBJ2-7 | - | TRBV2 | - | TGTGCCAGCACCAACGGCAGGTTCGAGCAGTACTTC | CASTNGRFEQYF
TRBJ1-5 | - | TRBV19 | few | TGTGCCAGTAGTGGGACGGGACCTCAATGGCCCCAGCATTTT | CASSGTGPQWPQHF
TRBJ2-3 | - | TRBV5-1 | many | TGCGCCAGCAGCTTGTTGCCAGACTTAACAGATACGCAGTATTTT | CASSLLPDLTDTQYF
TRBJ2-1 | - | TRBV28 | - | TGTGCCAGCAGTTCGTACAGGGTAGATTACAATGAGCAGTTCTTC | CASSSYRVDYNEQFF
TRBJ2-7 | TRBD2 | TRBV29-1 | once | TGCAGCGTTTCCCTCGGGACTAGCTTTCACGAGCAGTACTTC | CSVSLGTSFHEQYF
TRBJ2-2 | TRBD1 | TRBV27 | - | TGTGCCAGCACTTTGGGACAGGGTTACACCGGGGAGCTGTTTTTT | CASTLGQGYTGELFF
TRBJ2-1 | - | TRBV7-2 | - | TGTGCCAGCAGCTTAGGGAGCTCCTACAATGAGCAGTTCTTC | CASSLGSSYNEQFF
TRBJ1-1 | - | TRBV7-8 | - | TGTGCCAGCAGCTTAGGTTCCCTCAACACTGAAGCTTTCTTT | CASSLGSLNTEAFF
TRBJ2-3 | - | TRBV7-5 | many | TGTGTCAGAATTAGAAAAGGGCCTTATACGCAGTATTTT | CVRIRKGPYTQYF
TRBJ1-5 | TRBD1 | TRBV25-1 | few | TGTGCCAGCAGTGCGACAGGGGATCAGCCCCAGCATTTT | CASSATGDQPQHF
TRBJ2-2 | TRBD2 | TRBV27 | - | TGTGCCAGCAGTTCTAGCGGGAGGAACACCGGGGAGCTGTTTTTT | CASSSSGRNTGELFF
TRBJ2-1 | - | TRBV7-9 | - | TGTGCCAGCATAGGGGAGAGCTCCTACAATGAGCAGTTCTTC | CASIGESSYNEQFF
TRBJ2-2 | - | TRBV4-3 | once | TGCGCCAGCAGCCATAGGGACGCGCGGAACACCGGGGAGCTGTTTTTT | CASSHRDARNTGELFF
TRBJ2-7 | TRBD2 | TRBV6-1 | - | TGTGCCAGCAGAGAAGGACTAGTTCCCACCTACGAGCAGTACTTC | CASREGLVPTYEQYF
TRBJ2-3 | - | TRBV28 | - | TGTGCCAGCAGTCTCCTAGGGCGGCCCCCCGCAGATACGCAGTATTTT | CASSLLGRPPADTQYF
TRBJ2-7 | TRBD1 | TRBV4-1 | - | TGCGCCAGCAGCCAAAACAACAGGGGGCCGGGCTACGAGCAGTACTTC | CASSQNNRGPGYEQYF
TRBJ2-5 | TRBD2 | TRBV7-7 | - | TGTGCCAGCAGCTTAGGAGGCGGGAGGGCCTGGGAGACCCAGTACTTC | CASSLGGGRAWETQYF
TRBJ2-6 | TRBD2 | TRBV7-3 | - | TGTGCCAGCAGCCCTACTAGCGGGGCCTCTGGGGCCAACGTCCTGACTTTC | CASSPTSGASGANVLTF
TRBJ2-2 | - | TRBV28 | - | TGTGCCAGCAGTTTGGGGGCGCGAGGCGGGGAGCTGTTTTTT | CASSLGARGGELFF
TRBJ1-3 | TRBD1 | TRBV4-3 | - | TGCGCCAGCAGCCAAGACGCGGGACAGTCTGGAAACACCATATATTTT | CASSQDAGQSGNTIYF
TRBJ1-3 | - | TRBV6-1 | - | TGTGCCAGCAGCACTCGAGACAGGGGAAACACCATATATTTT | CASSTRDRGNTIYF
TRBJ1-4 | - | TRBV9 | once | TGTGCCAGCAGCGGCAGGGATAATGAAAAACTGTTTTTT | CASSGRDNEKLFF
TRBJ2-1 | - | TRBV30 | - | TGTGCCCACGAGGCGACCATCGGGTCCGGTGAGCAGTTCTTC | CAHEATIGSGEQFF
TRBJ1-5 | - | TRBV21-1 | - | TGTGCCAGCAGCAACCTCAATGCAGGGGGCGCTTCGGGTCAGCCCCAGCATTTT | CASSNLNAGGASGQPQHF
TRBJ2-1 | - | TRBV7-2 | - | TGTGCCAGCACCGAACAGAGCTCCTACAATGAGCAGTTCTTC | CASTEQSSYNEQFF
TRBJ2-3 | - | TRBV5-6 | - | TGTGCCAGCAGCCCCCGACTCGGCGGGTACACAGATACGCAGTATTTT | CASSPRLGGYTDTQYF
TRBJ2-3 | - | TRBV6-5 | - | TGTGCCAGCAGTTACGGGAGACCTAGCACAGATACGCAGTATTTT | CASSYGRPSTDTQYF